The rows below give T cell receptor beta chains drawn from one sample of a study of T cells after yellow fever vaccination. Each CDR3 protein is one row after TCRdb ran MiXCR on the 5' RACE reads. The sample has some 320,000 distinct CDR3 sequences, approximately 4.5% seen once; the top ten hold around 19%. This sample comprised PBMCs, obtained 15 days after the yellow fever booster vaccination. The receptors shown here come from a man between 18 and 29 years old who received the YFV17D yellow fever vaccine. CDR3s include the opening cysteine and the closing phenylalanine or tryptophan. D genes are given only for firm matches. Clone size is shown for a subset of rows, as once, few, many or a class of expanded clone.

v_gene: TRBV4-1; j_gene: TRBJ1-2; d_gene: -; len: 12; abundance: -; CDR3nt: TGCGCCAGCAGCTTCCTTTCGGGTGGCTACACCTTC; CDR3aa: CASSFLSGGYTF
v_gene: TRBV4-3; j_gene: TRBJ1-6; d_gene: -; len: 13; abundance: few; CDR3nt: TGCGCCAGCAGCCAGGCCAGGGACTCACCCCTCCACTTT; CDR3aa: CASSQARDSPLHF
v_gene: TRBV24-1; j_gene: TRBJ2-7; d_gene: -; len: 18; abundance: -; CDR3nt: TGTGCCACCGGTACAGATAAGTGGAGGGGCCGACCTCGCTACGAGCAGTACTTC; CDR3aa: CATGTDKWRGRPRYEQYF
v_gene: TRBV27; j_gene: TRBJ1-1; d_gene: -; len: 14; abundance: many; CDR3nt: TGTGCCAGCACCCTGACGAGTGCGAACACTGAAGCTTTCTTT; CDR3aa: CASTLTSANTEAFF
v_gene: TRBV15; j_gene: TRBJ1-2; d_gene: -; len: 16; abundance: few; CDR3nt: TGTGCCACCAGCAGAGATTCGGTCCCCGTTAACTATGGCTACACCTTC; CDR3aa: CATSRDSVPVNYGYTF
v_gene: TRBV5-1; j_gene: TRBJ2-5; d_gene: TRBD2; len: 16; abundance: few; CDR3nt: TGCGCCAGCAGCTTGATGATAGCGGGGGATCAAGAGACCCAGTACTTC; CDR3aa: CASSLMIAGDQETQYF
v_gene: TRBV20-1; j_gene: TRBJ2-3; d_gene: -; len: 14; abundance: -; CDR3nt: TGCGGTGCGCGGGACTCCCGTCGAACAGATACGCAGTATTTT; CDR3aa: CGARDSRRTDTQYF
v_gene: TRBV6-6; j_gene: TRBJ1-2; d_gene: -; len: 11; abundance: few; CDR3nt: TGTGCCAGCATAGAGTCATCCGGCTACACCTTC; CDR3aa: CASIESSGYTF
v_gene: TRBV4-1; j_gene: TRBJ2-7; d_gene: -; len: 14; abundance: many; CDR3nt: TGCGCCAGCAGCCAAGATTACGACAGATACGAGCAGTACTTC; CDR3aa: CASSQDYDRYEQYF
v_gene: TRBV5-5; j_gene: TRBJ2-2; d_gene: -; len: 20; abundance: -; CDR3nt: TGTGCCAGCAGCTTCCGGGTTATCCTTTCTTCAAGACCCAACACCGGGGAGCTGTTTTTT; CDR3aa: CASSFRVILSSRPNTGELFF
v_gene: TRBV11-2; j_gene: TRBJ2-2; d_gene: TRBD1; len: 17; abundance: -; CDR3nt: TGTGCCAGCACCCCACGCGAAGGGACAGGGGGTTCCGGGGAGCTGTTTTTT; CDR3aa: CASTPREGTGGSGELFF
v_gene: TRBV6-6; j_gene: TRBJ2-5; d_gene: TRBD2; len: 14; abundance: -; CDR3nt: TGTGCCAGCAGTTATGGCTCCCGGGGGGGCACCCAGTACTTC; CDR3aa: CASSYGSRGGTQYF
v_gene: TRBV10-3; j_gene: TRBJ1-2; d_gene: -; len: 15; abundance: -; CDR3nt: TGTGCCTCTCTTTTGAACGTCCGCAGAATCTATGGCTACACCTTC; CDR3aa: CASLLNVRRIYGYTF
v_gene: TRBV5-1; j_gene: TRBJ1-1; d_gene: -; len: 13; abundance: few; CDR3nt: TGCGCCAGCGCCGACAGATTGAACACTGAAGCTTTCTTT; CDR3aa: CASADRLNTEAFF
v_gene: TRBV6-1; j_gene: TRBJ1-4; d_gene: -; len: 15; abundance: many; CDR3nt: TGTGCCAGCGAGGGTGAGGGACAAAATAATGAAAAACTGTTTTTT; CDR3aa: CASEGEGQNNEKLFF
v_gene: TRBV9; j_gene: TRBJ1-2; d_gene: -; len: 15; abundance: many; CDR3nt: TGTGCCAGCAGCGTTGGGGGGGCGGCTAACTATGGCTACACCTTC; CDR3aa: CASSVGGAANYGYTF
v_gene: TRBV7-3; j_gene: TRBJ2-5; d_gene: TRBD2; len: 14; abundance: many; CDR3nt: TGTGCCAGCAGCTCCGGACTAGCGGAGGAGACCCAGTACTTC; CDR3aa: CASSSGLAEETQYF
v_gene: TRBV7-2; j_gene: TRBJ2-4; d_gene: TRBD2; len: 16; abundance: many; CDR3nt: TGTGCCAGCAGCGTCCCCACTAGCGGGGCCAAAAACATTCAGTACTTC; CDR3aa: CASSVPTSGAKNIQYF
v_gene: TRBV7-6; j_gene: TRBJ2-3; d_gene: -; len: 14; abundance: few; CDR3nt: TGTGCCAGCAGACCCGGTGGGGACACAGATACGCAGTATTTT; CDR3aa: CASRPGGDTDTQYF
v_gene: TRBV15; j_gene: TRBJ1-5; d_gene: -; len: 18; abundance: many; CDR3nt: TGTGCCACCAGGGCAACTGAAGAAGAGGTGGTAGGCAATCAGCCCCAGCATTTT; CDR3aa: CATRATEEEVVGNQPQHF
v_gene: TRBV7-2; j_gene: TRBJ1-2; d_gene: TRBD1; len: 16; abundance: few; CDR3nt: TGTGCCAGCAGCTTAGCCCCCGGGACAGGGGCTATTGACTACACCTTC; CDR3aa: CASSLAPGTGAIDYTF
v_gene: TRBV7-2; j_gene: TRBJ2-5; d_gene: -; len: 15; abundance: many; CDR3nt: TGTGCCAGCAGCCCCGAGGGCCTAGCATATGAGACCCAGTACTTC; CDR3aa: CASSPEGLAYETQYF
v_gene: TRBV7-2; j_gene: TRBJ2-1; d_gene: TRBD2; len: 12; abundance: many; CDR3nt: TGTGCCAGCAGCTCCCGGGGGGTTGAGCAGTTCTTC; CDR3aa: CASSSRGVEQFF